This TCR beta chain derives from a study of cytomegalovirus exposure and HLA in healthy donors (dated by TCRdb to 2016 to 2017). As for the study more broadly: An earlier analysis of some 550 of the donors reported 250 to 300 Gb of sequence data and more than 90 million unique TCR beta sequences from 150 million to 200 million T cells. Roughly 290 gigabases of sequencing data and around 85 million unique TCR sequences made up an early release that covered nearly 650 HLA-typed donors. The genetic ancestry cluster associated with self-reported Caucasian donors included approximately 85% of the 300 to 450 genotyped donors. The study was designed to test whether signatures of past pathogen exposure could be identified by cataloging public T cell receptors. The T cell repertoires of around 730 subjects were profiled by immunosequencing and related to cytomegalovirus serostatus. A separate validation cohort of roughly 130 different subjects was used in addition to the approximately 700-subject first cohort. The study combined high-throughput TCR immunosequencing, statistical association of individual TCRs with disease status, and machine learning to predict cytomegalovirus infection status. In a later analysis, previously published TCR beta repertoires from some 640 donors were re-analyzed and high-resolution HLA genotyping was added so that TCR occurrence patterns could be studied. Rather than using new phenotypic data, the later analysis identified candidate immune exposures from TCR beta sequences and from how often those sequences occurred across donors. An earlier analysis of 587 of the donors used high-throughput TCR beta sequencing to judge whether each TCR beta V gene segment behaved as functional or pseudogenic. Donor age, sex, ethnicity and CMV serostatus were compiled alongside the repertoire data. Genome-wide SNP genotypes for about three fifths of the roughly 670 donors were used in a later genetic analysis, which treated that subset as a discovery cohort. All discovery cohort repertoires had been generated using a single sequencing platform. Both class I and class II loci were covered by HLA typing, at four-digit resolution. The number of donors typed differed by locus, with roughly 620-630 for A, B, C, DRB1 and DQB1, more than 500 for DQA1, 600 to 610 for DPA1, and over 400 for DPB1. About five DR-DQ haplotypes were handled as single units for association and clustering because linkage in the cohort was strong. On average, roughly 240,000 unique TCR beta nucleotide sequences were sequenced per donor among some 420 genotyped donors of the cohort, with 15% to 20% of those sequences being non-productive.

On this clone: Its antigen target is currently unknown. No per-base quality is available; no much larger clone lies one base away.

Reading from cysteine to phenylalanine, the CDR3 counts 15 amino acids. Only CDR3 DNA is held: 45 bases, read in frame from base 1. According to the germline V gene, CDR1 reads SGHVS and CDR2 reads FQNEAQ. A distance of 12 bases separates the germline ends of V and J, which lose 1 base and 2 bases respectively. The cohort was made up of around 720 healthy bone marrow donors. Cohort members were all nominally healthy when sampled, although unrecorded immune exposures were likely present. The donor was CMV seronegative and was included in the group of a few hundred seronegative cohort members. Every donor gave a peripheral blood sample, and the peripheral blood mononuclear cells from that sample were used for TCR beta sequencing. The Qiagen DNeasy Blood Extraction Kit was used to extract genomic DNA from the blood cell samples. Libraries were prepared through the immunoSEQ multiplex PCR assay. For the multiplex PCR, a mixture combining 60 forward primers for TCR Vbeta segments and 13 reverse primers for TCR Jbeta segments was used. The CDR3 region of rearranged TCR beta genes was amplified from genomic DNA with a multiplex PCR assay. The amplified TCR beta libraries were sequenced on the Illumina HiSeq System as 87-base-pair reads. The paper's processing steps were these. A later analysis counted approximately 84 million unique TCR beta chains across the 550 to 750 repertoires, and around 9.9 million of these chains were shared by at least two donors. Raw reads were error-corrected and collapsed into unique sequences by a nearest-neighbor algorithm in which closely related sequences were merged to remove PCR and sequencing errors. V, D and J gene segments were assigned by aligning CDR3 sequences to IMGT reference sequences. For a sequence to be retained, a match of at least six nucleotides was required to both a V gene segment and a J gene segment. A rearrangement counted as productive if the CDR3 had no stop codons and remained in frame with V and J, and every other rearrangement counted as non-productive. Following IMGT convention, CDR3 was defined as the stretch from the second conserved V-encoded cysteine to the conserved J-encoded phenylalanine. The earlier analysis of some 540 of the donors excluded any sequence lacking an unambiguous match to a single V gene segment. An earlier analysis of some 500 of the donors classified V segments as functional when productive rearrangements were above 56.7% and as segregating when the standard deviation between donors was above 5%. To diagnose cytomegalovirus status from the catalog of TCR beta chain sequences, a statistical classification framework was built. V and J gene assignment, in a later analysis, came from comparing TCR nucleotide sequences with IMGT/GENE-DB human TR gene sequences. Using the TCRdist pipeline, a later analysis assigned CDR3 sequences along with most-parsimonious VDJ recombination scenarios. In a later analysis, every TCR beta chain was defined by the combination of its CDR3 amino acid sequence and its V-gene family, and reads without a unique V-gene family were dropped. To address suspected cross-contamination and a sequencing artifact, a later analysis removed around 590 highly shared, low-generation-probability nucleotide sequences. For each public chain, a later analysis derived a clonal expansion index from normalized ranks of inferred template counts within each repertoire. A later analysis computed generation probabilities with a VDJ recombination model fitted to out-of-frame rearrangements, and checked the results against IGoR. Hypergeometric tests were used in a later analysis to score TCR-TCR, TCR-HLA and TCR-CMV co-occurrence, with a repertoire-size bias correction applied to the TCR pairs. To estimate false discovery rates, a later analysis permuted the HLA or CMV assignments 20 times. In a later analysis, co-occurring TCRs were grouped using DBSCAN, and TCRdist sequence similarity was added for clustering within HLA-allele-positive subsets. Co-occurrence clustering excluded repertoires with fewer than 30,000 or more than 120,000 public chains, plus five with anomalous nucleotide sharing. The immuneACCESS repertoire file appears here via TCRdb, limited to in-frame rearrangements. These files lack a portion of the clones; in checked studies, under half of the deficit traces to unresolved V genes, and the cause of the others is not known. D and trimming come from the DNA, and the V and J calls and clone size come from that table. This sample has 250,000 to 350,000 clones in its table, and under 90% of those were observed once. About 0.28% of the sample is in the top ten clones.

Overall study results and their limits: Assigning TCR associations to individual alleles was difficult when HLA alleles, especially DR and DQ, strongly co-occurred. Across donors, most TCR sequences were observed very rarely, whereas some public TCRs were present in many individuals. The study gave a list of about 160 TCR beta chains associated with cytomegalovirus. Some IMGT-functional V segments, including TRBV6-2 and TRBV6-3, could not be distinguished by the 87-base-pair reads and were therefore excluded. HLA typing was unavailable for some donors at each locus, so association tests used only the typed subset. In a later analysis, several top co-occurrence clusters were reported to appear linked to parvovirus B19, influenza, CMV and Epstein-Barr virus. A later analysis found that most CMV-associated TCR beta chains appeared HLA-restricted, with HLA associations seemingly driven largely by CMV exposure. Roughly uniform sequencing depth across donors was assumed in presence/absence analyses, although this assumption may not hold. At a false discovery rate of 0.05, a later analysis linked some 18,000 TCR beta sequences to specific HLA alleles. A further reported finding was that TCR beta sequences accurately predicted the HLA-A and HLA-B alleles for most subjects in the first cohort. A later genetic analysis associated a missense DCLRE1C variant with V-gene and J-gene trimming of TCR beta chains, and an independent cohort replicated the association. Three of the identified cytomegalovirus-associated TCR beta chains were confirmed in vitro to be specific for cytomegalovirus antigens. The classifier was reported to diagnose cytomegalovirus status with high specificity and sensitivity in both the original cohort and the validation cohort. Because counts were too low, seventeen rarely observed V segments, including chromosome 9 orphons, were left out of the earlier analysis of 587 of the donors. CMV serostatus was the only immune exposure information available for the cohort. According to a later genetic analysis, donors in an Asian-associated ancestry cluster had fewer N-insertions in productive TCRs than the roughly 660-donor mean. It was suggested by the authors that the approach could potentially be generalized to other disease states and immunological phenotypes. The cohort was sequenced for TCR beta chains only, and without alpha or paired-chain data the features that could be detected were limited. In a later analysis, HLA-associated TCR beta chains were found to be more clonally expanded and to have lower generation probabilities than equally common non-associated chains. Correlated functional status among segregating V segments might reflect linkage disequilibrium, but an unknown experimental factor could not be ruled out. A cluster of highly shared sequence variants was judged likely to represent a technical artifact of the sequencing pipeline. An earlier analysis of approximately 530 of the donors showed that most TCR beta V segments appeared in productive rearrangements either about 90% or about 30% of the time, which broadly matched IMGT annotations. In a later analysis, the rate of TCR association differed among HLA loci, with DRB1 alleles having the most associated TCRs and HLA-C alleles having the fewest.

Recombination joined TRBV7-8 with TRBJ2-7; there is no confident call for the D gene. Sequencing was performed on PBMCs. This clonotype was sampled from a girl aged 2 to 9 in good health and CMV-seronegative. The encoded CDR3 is CASSLGRLTAYEQYF. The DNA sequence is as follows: TGTGCCAGCAGCTTAGGTCGTCTCACTGCCTACGAGCAGTACTTC.